The subject of this entry is one T cell receptor (beta chain). Sequenced by immunoSEQ multiplex PCR; TCRdb stores in-frame clones only, minus some. This sample has hundreds of thousands of clones, with approximately 87% found just once. This sample stems from a study of shared T cell receptors in the human thymus. The CDR3 totals 12 residues. Germline CDR1 reads SEHNR; CDR2 reads FQNEAQ (reference sequence). Between the trimmed V and J ends, which lost 1 base and 6 bases, there was a span of 7 bases. These sequences were also reported in another study, on human thymus T cells.

Sequencing input: thymocytes. This sequence joins TRBV7-9 and TRBJ2-7, with D perhaps TRBD2 (5 bases). This clonotype was sampled from a boy under two years old with a congenital heart defect. CDR3 sequence (DNA): TGTGCCAGCAGCTTAGGAGAGGGCGAGCAGTACTTC. Its protein product is CASSLGEGEQYF.